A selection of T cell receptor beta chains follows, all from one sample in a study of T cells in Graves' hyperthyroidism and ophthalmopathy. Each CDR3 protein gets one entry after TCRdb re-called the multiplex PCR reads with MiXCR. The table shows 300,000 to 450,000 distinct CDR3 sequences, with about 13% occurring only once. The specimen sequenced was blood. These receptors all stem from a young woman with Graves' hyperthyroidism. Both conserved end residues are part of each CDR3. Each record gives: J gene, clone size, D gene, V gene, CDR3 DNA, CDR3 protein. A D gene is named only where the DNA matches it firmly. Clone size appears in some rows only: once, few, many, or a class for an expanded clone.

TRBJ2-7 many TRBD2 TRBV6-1 TGTGCCAGCAGGGGGACTAGCGGATACTACGAGCAGTACTTC CASRGTSGYYEQYF
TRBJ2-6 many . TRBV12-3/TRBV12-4 TGTGCCAGCAGTCCCCGGGGGGCAGGGGCCGCTGGGGCCAACGTCCTGACTTTC CASSPRGAGAAGANVLTF
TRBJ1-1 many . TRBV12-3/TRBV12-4 TGTGCCAGCAGCCCCGGAGTGGGACGGAGGACCACTGAAGCTTTCTTT CASSPGVGRRTTEAFF
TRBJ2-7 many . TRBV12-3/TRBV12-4 TGTGCCAGCAGGCATCCGACAGTCGGCGAGCAGTACTTC CASRHPTVGEQYF
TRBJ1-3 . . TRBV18 TGTGCCAGCTCACCACCGGGAGGGTACAGCTCTGGAAACACCATATATTTT CASSPPGGYSSGNTIYF
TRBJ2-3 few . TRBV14 TGTGCCAGCAGCCAGGAAGACTGGACGGGGGATACGCAGTATTTT CASSQEDWTGDTQYF
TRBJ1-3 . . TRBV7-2 TGTGCCAGCAGCTTAGCTTGGGATCGGGGAAACACCATACATTTT CASSLAWDRGNTIHF
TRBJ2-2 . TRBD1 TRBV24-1 TGTGCCACCAGTGATCCAGGACAGGGGAACACCGGGGAGCTGTTTTTT CATSDPGQGNTGELFF
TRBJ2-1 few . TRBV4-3 TGCGCCAGCAGCCCTTTTACTTCCAATGAGCAGTTCTTC CASSPFTSNEQFF
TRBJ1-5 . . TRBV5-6 TGTGCCAGCAGCTTGGGAGGGGTTGGGGGCTGGCAGCCCCAGCATTTT CASSLGGVGGWQPQHF
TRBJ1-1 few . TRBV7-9 TGTGCCAGCAGCTCCCGTCCCCTCCGCGGGAACACTGAAGCTTTCTTT CASSSRPLRGNTEAFF
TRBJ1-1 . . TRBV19 TGTGCCAGTAATATAGACGGGGACGGGGATACTGAAGCTTTCTTT CASNIDGDGDTEAFF
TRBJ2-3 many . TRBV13 TGTGCCAGCAGCCTCCTAGCAGATACGCAGTATTTT CASSLLADTQYF
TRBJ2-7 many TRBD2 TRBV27 TGTGCCAGCAGTCCCTCCCGGACTAGCGGGGTGAACTACGAGCAGTACTTC CASSPSRTSGVNYEQYF
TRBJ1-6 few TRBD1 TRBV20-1 TGCAGTGCTAGGCGCGGACAGGGGGTGAATTCACCCCTCCACTTT CSARRGQGVNSPLHF
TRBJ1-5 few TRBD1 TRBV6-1 TGTGCCAGCAGTTCCAATACAGGGGACGGGCCCCAGCATTTT CASSSNTGDGPQHF
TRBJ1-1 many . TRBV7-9 TGTGCCAGCAGCTTAGAGACAGCTGAAGCTTTCTTT CASSLETAEAFF
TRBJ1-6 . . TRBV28 TGTGCCAGCATCGAGTATCTCCAACAGGGTAGTTCACCCCTCCACTTT CASIEYLQQGSSPLHF
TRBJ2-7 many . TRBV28 TGTGCCAGCAGCTCGGAAGGGATTCTGGCCCCTATACGCGAGCAGTACTTC CASSSEGILAPIREQYF
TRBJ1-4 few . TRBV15 TGTGCCACCAGCAGAGATCATGGAGCCGATAATGAAAAACTGTTTTTT CATSRDHGADNEKLFF
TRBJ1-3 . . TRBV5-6 TGTGCCAGCACGGAAGGAAACACCATATATTTT CASTEGNTIYF
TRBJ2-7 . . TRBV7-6 TGTGCCAGCAGCTTAGGGAAGGGATCCTCCTACGAGCAGTACTTC CASSLGKGSSYEQYF
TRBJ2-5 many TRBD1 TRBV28 TGTGCCAGCAGTGGGACAGGGGAAGAGACCCAGTACTTC CASSGTGEETQYF
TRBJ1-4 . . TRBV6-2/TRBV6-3 TGTGCCAGCAGTTATACAGGTCCCACCGAAAAACTGTTTTTT CASSYTGPTEKLFF
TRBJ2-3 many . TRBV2 TGTGCCAGCAATCCTGGGAGTTCGGATACGCAGTATTTT CASNPGSSDTQYF
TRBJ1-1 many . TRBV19 TGTGCCAGTAGTATGAGGGAGAACACTGAAGCTTTCTTT CASSMRENTEAFF
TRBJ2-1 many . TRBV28 TGTGCCAGCAGTCCATTCGGACTGAACTACAATGAGCAGTTCTTC CASSPFGLNYNEQFF
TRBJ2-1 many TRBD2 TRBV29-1 TGCAGCGTGCGGGTTAGCGGGAGGGCCAATGAGCAGTTCTTC CSVRVSGRANEQFF
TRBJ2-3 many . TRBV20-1 TGCAGTGCCATCGGACCCCCCGGAGGCACAGATACGCAGTATTTT CSAIGPPGGTDTQYF
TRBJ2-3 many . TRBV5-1 TGCGCCAGCAGCTCGGGGCGCAGCCCAGATACGCAGTATTTT CASSSGRSPDTQYF
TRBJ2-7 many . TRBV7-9 TGTGCCAGCACCCCGCCCTCCGGCACTTACTACGAGCAGTACTTC CASTPPSGTYYEQYF
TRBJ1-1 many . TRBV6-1 TGTGCCACCCGAGTTTCGGGGATCGCTGAAGCTTTCTTT CATRVSGIAEAFF
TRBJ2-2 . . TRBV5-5 TGTGCCAGCAGCTCGGAGGGGGGGTTCACCGGGGAGCTGTTTTTT CASSSEGGFTGELFF
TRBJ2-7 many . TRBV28 TGTGCCAGCAGTTCCCCGACAGGGAGGGCCTACGAGCAGTACTTC CASSSPTGRAYEQYF
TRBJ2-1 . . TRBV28 TGTGCCAGCAGCAAGAGGCAGGGGGACTCGGTCTACAATGAGCAGTTCTTC CASSKRQGDSVYNEQFF
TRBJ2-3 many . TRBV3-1 TGTGCCAGCAGCCGTGAAGCCCGAGATACGCAGTATTTT CASSREARDTQYF
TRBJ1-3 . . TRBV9 TGTGCCAGCAGCTTCAGGGTTGGAAACACCATATATTTT CASSFRVGNTIYF
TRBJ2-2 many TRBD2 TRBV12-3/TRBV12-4 TGTGCCAGCAGTCGCTCCACTAGCGGGGACACCGGGGAGCTGTTTTTT CASSRSTSGDTGELFF
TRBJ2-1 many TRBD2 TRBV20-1 TGCGGACGACTAGCGCAAAACAATGAGCAGTTCTTC CGRLAQNNEQFF
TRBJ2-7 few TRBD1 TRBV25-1 TGTGCCAGCAGTGGCCGGGACAGGGGGGCCCTCGAGCAGTACTTC CASSGRDRGALEQYF
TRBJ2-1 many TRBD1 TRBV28 TGTGCCAGCACCTTCTGGGGGACAGGGTATCTGAATGAGCAGTTCTTC CASTFWGTGYLNEQFF